The entry below gives a single T cell receptor beta chain sequence along with its context. The identical CDR3 is also encoded by other nucleotide sequences in the sample. The donor cohort consisted entirely of Caucasian adults residing in Nashville, Tennessee. The trim removed 5 bases at V and 4 bases at J, leaving 7 bases unmatched. The CDR3 runs 14 residues. From germline, CDR1 is SGHRS and CDR2 YFSETQ. The data were taken from a study of shared clonotypes between healthy human individuals. On sorted subsets, replicate PCRs used 200 to 250 ng DNA, or some 27,000 T cell genomes. The repertoire was sequenced with immunoSEQ multiplex PCR; TCRdb's copy has only in-frame clones and lacks some. The sample carries some 2 million clones, 90% to 95% recorded once.

The chain carries TRBV5-1 and TRBJ2-7, with TRBD1 identical over 9 bases. Material for sequencing was naive CD4+ T cells sorted from blood. Subset specified: CD45RA+ positively selected. The receptor was isolated from a man aged 18 to 30 in good health. CDR3 protein: CASSSGTGLYEQYF. The CDR3, as DNA: TGCGCCAGCAGTTCTGGGACAGGGTTGTACGAGCAGTACTTC. Complete variable domain (other parts from reference TRBV5-1 and TRBJ2-7): KAGVTQTPRYLIKTRGQQVTLSCSPISGHRSVSWYQQTPGQGLQFLFEYFSETQRNKGNFPGRFSGRQFSNSRSEMNVSTLELGDSALYLCASSSGTGLYEQYFGPGTRLTVT.